A single T cell receptor (beta chain) is shown here with its context. The sample contains more than one DNA sequence encoding this CDR3. J gave up 2 bases and V 5 bases, and 2 bases lay outside the gene matches. There are 13 residues in the CDR3. Germline CDR1 is LNHDA and CDR2 is SQIVND (reference sequence). The data were obtained in a study of cytomegalovirus exposure and HLA in healthy donors. Profiled with immunoSEQ multiplex PCR; TCRdb holds only in-frame clones, not every one. The data show tens of thousands of clones, approximately 93% seen once. The rearrangement links TRBV19 to TRBJ2-5; 7 bases align to TRBD2. The sample comprised PBMCs. This TCR was sampled from a woman aged 25 to 39 in good health and CMV-seropositive. DNA of the CDR3: TGTGCCAGTAGTCCTAGCGGACAAGAGACCCAGTACTTC. Its translation is CASSPSGQETQYF. The variable domain in full, with the rest retrieved from reference TRBV19 and TRBJ2-5, is DGGITQSPKYLFRKEGQNVTLSCEQNLNHDAMYWYRQDPGQGLRLIYYSQIVNDFQKGDIAEGYSVSREKKESFPLTVTSAQKNPTAFYLCASSPSGQETQYFGPGTRLLVL.